The clone carrying this T cell receptor beta chain appeared once. Its antigen is unknown. The data derive from a study of OX40 agonist ivuxolimab in advanced cancers. Background on the study: The patients received agonistic anti-OX40 (CD134) antibody ivuxolimab. Patients enrolled in dose escalation were diagnosed with hepatocellular carcinoma, melanoma, renal cell or head and neck cancer.

V was trimmed by 2 bases and J by 0 bases, leaving 9 bases between them. CDR1 and CDR2 (germline): MNHEY, SMNVEV (reference sequence). CDR3 length: 15 amino acids. Baseline was the first blood sampling point, followed by cycle 4 day 1 and cycle 7 day 1. Study results and caveats: Relative to CD4+ cells, CD8+ T cells on average had more expanded clones.

The table came from immunoSEQ multiplex PCR; TCRdb's copy has only in-frame clones and leaves some out. The profile shows 30,000 to 40,000 clones, about 82% of them singletons. This receptor was obtained from an adult with an advanced solid tumor such as melanoma, head and neck, liver or kidney cancer. The starting material was CD4+ or CD8+ T cells sorted from blood, obtained in a trial of the OX40 agonist ivuxolimab. This chain joins TRBV27 and TRBJ2-3, with a tentative D call TRBD2 (6 bases). The DNA of the CDR3 is TGTGCCAGCAGTTTACTCGGGAGAAGCACAGATACGCAGTATTTT. Translated, it gives CASSLLGRSTDTQYF.